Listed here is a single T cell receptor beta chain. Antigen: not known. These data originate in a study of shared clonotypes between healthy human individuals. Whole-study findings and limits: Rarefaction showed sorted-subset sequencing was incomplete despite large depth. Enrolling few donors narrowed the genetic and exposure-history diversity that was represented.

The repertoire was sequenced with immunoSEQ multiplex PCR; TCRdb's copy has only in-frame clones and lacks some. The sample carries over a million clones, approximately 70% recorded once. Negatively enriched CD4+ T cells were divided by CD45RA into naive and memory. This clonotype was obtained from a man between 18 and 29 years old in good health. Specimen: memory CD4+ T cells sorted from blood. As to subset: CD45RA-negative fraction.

Here the CDR3 reads CASSSAKDREYQPQHF. The CDR3 nucleotides are TGTGCCAGCAGCTCCGCAAAGGACAGAGAATATCAGCCCCAGCATTTT. V usage is TRBV7-2 and J usage is TRBJ1-5, with D possibly matching TRBD1 (6 bases). V lost 4 bases, J lost 5 bases, and 18 bases lay in between. The CDR3 contains 16 residues. Germline V gene data show CDR1 as SGHTA and CDR2 as FQGNSA.